These 8 T cell receptor beta chains originate from one sample sequenced in a study of blood T cell repertoires in COVID-19. Clones were sequenced by immunoSEQ multiplex PCR, and TCRdb holds only the in-frame ones, with some missing. The table has about 160,000 clones, about 90% seen once. The sample was peripheral blood. The source of these receptors is a man aged 25-45 years with COVID-19, enrolled during active disease.

The rearrangement joins TRBV9 to TRBJ1-2; possibly TRBD1 for D (6 bases). CDR3 length equals 13 residues. V was pared by 3 bases and J by 5 bases, with 11 bases between. CDR1 SGDLS and CDR2 YYNGEE come from the germline V gene. CDR3 protein: CASSAGTRYGYTF. In DNA form, the CDR3 reads TGTGCCAGCAGCGCCGGGACACGGTATGGCTACACCTTC.

The V gene is TRBV11-3, the J gene TRBJ2-3, with 11 bases identical to TRBD1. In germline, CDR1 is SGHNT, CDR2 YENEEA. The V and J ends lost 5 bases and 3 bases, in that order; junction bases with no gene match: 4. The CDR3 is made up of 15 amino acids. The DNA for the CDR3 is TGTGCCAGCAGCCCGGGACAGGGGGGAACAGATACGCAGTATTTT. Amino acids: CASSPGQGGTDTQYF.

This chain connects TRBV11-3 to TRBJ1-1, with TRBD1 matching over 12 bases. Germline CDR1 and CDR2: SGHNT and YENEEA. The junction had 8 bases not matched to a gene; V was cut back by 5 bases and J by 7 bases. The CDR3 runs 15 residues. CDR3 amino acids: CASSPGQGADGEAFF. The CDR3 nucleotides read TGTGCCAGCAGCCCGGGACAGGGGGCGGACGGTGAAGCTTTCTTT.

The J gene is TRBJ1-1, the V gene TRBV12-3 or TRBV12-4, with D maybe TRBD1 (5 bases). The V end was cut by 7 bases, the J end by 1 base, with 10 bases between. The CDR3 sequence is 13 residues long. The CDR3 sequence is CASKSQGNTEAFF. In DNA form, the CDR3 reads TGTGCCAGCAAATCTCAGGGGAACACTGAAGCTTTCTTT.

The chain uses TRBV7-9 and TRBJ2-5, with D unclear. Germline V gene data show CDR1 as SEHNR and CDR2 as FQNEAQ (reference sequence). The CDR3 totals 13 residues. V dropped 5 bases and J dropped 5 bases, with 12 bases sitting between them. The chain's CDR3 is CASSRGQQETQYF. The CDR3 DNA follows: TGTGCCAGCAGCCGTGGGCAACAGGAGACCCAGTACTTC.

V is TRBV30 and J is TRBJ2-1; the match to TRBD1 covers 8 bases. CDR3 size: 14 residues. Germline CDR1 and CDR2: GTSNPN and SVGIG (reference sequence). Trimming at V came to 2 bases and at J to 5 bases, leaving 5 bases not matched to a gene. In DNA, the CDR3 is TGTGCCTGGAGTATCGGGACAGGACACAATGAGCAGTTCTTC. It translates to CAWSIGTGHNEQFF. The full variable domain, with the rest looked up from reference TRBV30 and TRBJ2-1, is SQTIHQWPATLVQPVGSPLSLECTVEGTSNPNLYWYRQAAGRGLQLLFYSVGIGQISSEVPQNLSASRPQDRQFILSSKKLLLSDSGFYLCAWSIGTGHNEQFFGPGTRLTVL.

This chain links TRBV21-1 with TRBJ1-4; the tabulated D call, TRBD1, remains unverified against the DNA. TRBV21-1 is listed as a pseudogene. The CDR3 contains 17 residues. The CDR3 DNA is TGTGCCAGCAGCAAACCCAGCCCCAGGGGGCCGTGTGAAAAACTGTTTTTT. This gives the protein CASSKPSPRGPCEKLFF.

The V gene is TRBV14, the J gene TRBJ2-1; D is possibly TRBD2 (6 bases). Germline CDR1 reads SGHDN; CDR2 reads FVKESK. The CDR3 runs 17 residues. Trimming removed 4 bases from V and 0 bases from J, with 16 bases in between. In DNA form, the CDR3 reads TGTGCCAGCAGCCGGATCCCTTACGGGAGCTCCTACAATGAGCAGTTCTTC. This sequence encodes CASSRIPYGSSYNEQFF.